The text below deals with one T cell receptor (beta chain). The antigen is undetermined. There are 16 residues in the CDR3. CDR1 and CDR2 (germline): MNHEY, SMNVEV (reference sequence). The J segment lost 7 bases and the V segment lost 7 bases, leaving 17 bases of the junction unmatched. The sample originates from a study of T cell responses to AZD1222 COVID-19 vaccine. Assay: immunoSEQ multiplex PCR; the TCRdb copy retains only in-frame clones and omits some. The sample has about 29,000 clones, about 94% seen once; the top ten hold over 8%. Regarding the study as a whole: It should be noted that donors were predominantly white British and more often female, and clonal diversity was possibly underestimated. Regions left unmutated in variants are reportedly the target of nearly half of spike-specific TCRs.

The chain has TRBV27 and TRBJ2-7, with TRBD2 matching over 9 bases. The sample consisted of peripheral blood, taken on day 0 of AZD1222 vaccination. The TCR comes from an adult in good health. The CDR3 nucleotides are TGTGCCAGCACCCCCCACGCGGGAGGGCCTCCCCGAGAGCAGTACTTC. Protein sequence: CASTPHAGGPPREQYF.